The 20 T cell receptor beta chains below come from one sample, sequenced in a study of tumor and adjacent non-tumor tissue in lung cancer. No cell sorting was done before RNA was extracted from the tissue. A modified ARM-PCR protocol with three rounds of nested PCR amplified TCRbeta. TCRdb re-analysed the multiplex PCR reads in MiXCR, keeping a single row per CDR3 protein. The profile shows about 120,000 distinct CDR3 sequences, around three fifths of them singletons. The sample consisted of lung tumor tissue. The receptors shown here come from a man aged 25-45 years with non-small cell lung cancer.

The CDR3 loop reads CSAKKTTNSAELFF. For the CDR3, the DNA is TGCAGTGCCAAGAAGACGACGAACAGCGCGGAGCTGTTTTTT. This sequence joins TRBV20-1 and TRBJ2-2; no firm D call. Deletions cut 6 bases from V and 10 bases from J, with 21 bases between. Looked up from germline, CDR1 is DFQATT and CDR2 is SNEGSKA (reference sequence). The CDR3 has 14 residues.

The V and J genes are TRBV29-1 and TRBJ2-1; D might be TRBD1 (5 bases). Looked up from germline, CDR1 is SQVTM and CDR2 is ANQGSEA. The length of the CDR3 is 14 residues. CDR3 bases: TGCAATGTTGACAGTAGCCGGAGATGGAATGAGCAGTTCTTC. Its protein product is CNVDSSRRWNEQFF.

Concerning this clonotype: A much larger clonotype is one base distant, so this may be a read error. The V call is TRBV12-3 or TRBV12-4, the J call TRBJ2-5, with 8 positions matching TRBD2. The CDR3 sequence is 15 residues long. CDR3 DNA: TGTGCCAGCACTTTATTGCGGGGGGCCCAAGAGACCCAGTACTTC. This codes for CASTLLRGAQETQYF.

Of note for this clonotype: The conserved final phenylalanine or tryptophan is absent from the CDR3, which likely points to a read error. The rearrangement joins TRBV11-3 to TRBJ2-3; TRBD1 aligns across 9 bases. The germline V gene has CDR1 SGHNT and CDR2 YENEEA. Trimming cost V 7 bases and J 3 bases; bases outside gene matches: 11. The CDR3 totals 16 residues. CDR3 DNA sequence: TGTGCCAGCAACCGACAGGGGGGGACGGTGACAGATACGCAGTATTTA. Translated, it gives CASNRQGGTVTDTQYL.

This clonotype has a single count. The chain carries TRBV20-1 and TRBJ1-6; D ambiguous. The germline V gene has CDR1 DFQATT and CDR2 SNEGSKA (reference sequence). This CDR3 has 15 residues. Deletions cut 3 bases from V and 8 bases from J, with 17 bases between. The CDR3 here is CSARPVSARDSPLHF. In DNA form, the CDR3 reads TGCAGTGCTAGGCCCGTCAGCGCTAGGGATTCACCCCTCCACTTT.

Comment on this clonotype: This clone may be a read error of a much larger clone one base away. V gene TRBV20-1 combines with J gene TRBJ2-5; 10 bases fit TRBD2. The CDR3 is 14 amino acids. Germline V lookup: CDR1 DFQATT, CDR2 SNEGSKA (reference sequence). The ends lost 6 bases at V and 4 bases at J; junction bases unmatched: 8. The CDR3 loop is CSAEWPSGRETQYF. The CDR3 DNA reads TGCAGTGCCGAGTGGCCTAGCGGGAGAGAGACCCAGTACTTC.

The chain links TRBV4-2 to TRBJ2-7, with D unclear. This CDR3 has 16 amino acids. CDR1 and CDR2 (germline): LGHNA, YNFKEQ. Trimming shortened V by 0 bases and J by 0 bases, and 12 bases separated the two germline ends. The CDR3 nucleotides read TGTGCCAGCAGCCAAGATCCTGTAGACGCCTCCTACGAGCAGTACTTC. It specifies CASSQDPVDASYEQYF.

Turning to this clonotype: Its ends do not fully match the called genes, so a read error is possible. The V and J genes are TRBV11-2 and TRBJ2-4, with D possibly matching TRBD1 (7 bases). The germline V gene encodes CDR1 SGHAT and CDR2 FQNNGV. The CDR3 runs to 15 residues. The CDR3 DNA reads TGTACCAGCAGCCGGACAGGTGGTCGGGGGAACATTCAGTACTTC. Translation: CTSSRTGGRGNIQYF.

The chain employs TRBV10-3 and TRBJ2-7, with 13 bases matching TRBD2. J gave up 8 bases and V 6 bases, and 10 bases lay outside the gene matches. CDR3 length equals 15 residues. The germline gives CDR1 ENHRY, CDR2 SYGVKD. CDR3 DNA sequence: TGTGCCATCAGGGAGACTAGCGGGGGGCGATACAAGCAGTACTTC. This gives the protein CAIRETSGGRYKQYF.

Comments on this clonotype: With a much larger clone just one base away, this may be a read error. The genes are TRBV6-6 and TRBJ1-6; possible D gene TRBD1, 6 bases. Trimming cost V 4 bases and J 9 bases, with 13 bases left between them. Germline CDR1 and CDR2: MNHNY and SVGAGI (reference sequence). The length of the CDR3 is 14 residues. The CDR3 DNA reads as TGTGCCAGCAGTTCTCAGGGGTTGGTTTCACCCCTCCACTTT. Amino acid sequence: CASSSQGLVSPLHF.

Points on this clonotype: This could be a read error, since a much larger clone is one nucleotide away. The rearrangement joins TRBV20-1 to TRBJ1-5; 8 nucleotides line up with TRBD1. The CDR3 sequence is 14 residues long. V was pared by 6 bases and J by 6 bases, with 10 bases of the junction left unmatched. CDR1 and CDR2 (germline): DFQATT, SNEGSKA (reference sequence). DNA of the CDR3: TGCAGTGCCGTAGCAGGGGGCGAAAGTCAGCCCCAGCATTTT. Its translation is CSAVAGGESQPQHF.

The V and J genes are TRBV10-3 and TRBJ2-7, with D possibly being TRBD2 (7 bases). Germline V gives CDR1 ENHRY, CDR2 SYGVKD. The CDR3 length is 14 residues. V was pared by 6 bases and J by 5 bases, with 17 bases between. In DNA, the CDR3 is TGTGCCATCAGGGAAAGGGGGGGGATCGACGAGCAGTACTTC. Translated: CAIRERGGIDEQYF.

This clonotype occurred a few times. It is likely a read error, because the conserved phenylalanine at the end of the CDR3 is missing. The chain recombines TRBV11-2 with TRBJ1-1, with D perhaps TRBD1 (5 bases). Trimming removed 6 bases from V and 5 bases from J, with 16 bases in between. The CDR3 is made up of 14 amino acids. CDR1 is SGHAT, CDR2 FQNNGV, per germline. The CDR3 nucleotides are TGTGCCAGCAGTTTAATTGGGGACGGGACTGAAGCTTTCTCT. This gives the protein CASSLIGDGTEAFS.

This clonotype came up once. Sequence at one end of the junction differs from germline and may be a read error. The chain joins TRBV4-1 to TRBJ2-7, with D tentatively TRBD1 or TRBD2 (5 bases each). The CDR3 runs to 16 residues. Looked up from germline, CDR1 is MGHRA and CDR2 is YSYEKL. The CDR3 coding sequence is TGCGCCAGCAGGCAAGATGAGACGGGACGTACGTACGAGCAATACTTC. Amino acid sequence: CASRQDETGRTYEQYF.

A note on this clonotype: Sequence at one end of the junction differs from germline and may be a read error. This chain uses TRBV29-1 with TRBJ2-1, with 9 bases aligning to TRBD2. The germline V gene has CDR1 SQVTM and CDR2 ANQGSEA. This CDR3 is built from 15 residues. The CDR3 spells CGVDQGLALGNEQFF. CDR3 sequence (DNA): TGCGGCGTTGACCAGGGACTAGCCTTAGGGAATGAGCAGTTCTTC.

This clonotype has more than one count but fewer than ten. This chain connects TRBV24-1 to TRBJ2-1, with 10 bases identical to TRBD2. V shed 8 bases, J shed 0 bases, and the junction held 15 bases outside the gene matches. Germline assignment: CDR1 KGHDR and CDR2 SFDVKD. This CDR3 comprises 19 residues. The CDR3 bases are TGTGCCACCACCTATCAGGGCACTAGCGGGACCAGCTCCTACAATGAGCAGTTCTTC. It yields the protein CATTYQGTSGTSSYNEQFF.

In this sample, this clonotype turned up once. Germline and junction disagree at one end, which may indicate a read error. The rearrangement links TRBV20-1 to TRBJ2-7, with D unclear. This CDR3 is built from 11 residues. Per the germline V gene, CDR1 is DFQATT and CDR2 is SNEGSKA (reference sequence). In DNA, the CDR3 is TGCGGTGCTGTGGACGCCTACGAGCATTACTTC. Amino acid sequence: CGAVDAYEHYF.

About this clonotype itself: A read error is likely, as this CDR3 ends without the conserved phenylalanine or tryptophan. V and J are TRBV5-6 and TRBJ2-1; 10 bases fit TRBD1. Germline CDR1 and CDR2: SGHDT and YYEEEE. V shed 4 bases and J 6 bases; nucleotides not matched to a gene: 7. The CDR3 totals 15 residues. The CDR3 sequence is CASSHRDRGCNEQFS. CDR3 bases: TGTGCCAGCAGCCACCGGGACAGGGGTTGCAATGAGCAGTTCTCC.

As regards this clonotype: At one end, the junction sequence differs from germline, possibly due to a read error. The J gene is TRBJ2-1, the V gene TRBV20-1; D might be TRBD1 or TRBD2, each matching 6 bases. The CDR3 is made up of 14 amino acids. CDR1 and CDR2 (germline): DFQATT, SNEGSKA (reference sequence). The CDR3 bases are TGCAGTGCTGGACAACCCGGGGGCTACAATGAACAGTTCTTC. This codes for CSAGQPGGYNEQFF.

To note about this clonotype: At one boundary the junction diverges from the germline segment, which might be a read error. The rearrangement uses TRBV4-1 and TRBJ2-5, with D hard to call. This CDR3 is built from 14 residues. From germline, CDR1 is MGHRA and CDR2 YSYEKL. DNA for the CDR3: TGCGCCTGCAGCCTAAGGGCAGACCAAGAGACCCAGTACTTC. Protein: CACSLRADQETQYF.